The next 22 T cell receptor beta chains were all read from a single sample in a study of neurological immune-mediated disorders. TCRdb fed the 5' RACE reads into MiXCR, producing one record per CDR3 protein. The sample shows roughly 30,000 distinct CDR3 sequences, around 25% of them seen only once. Sequenced input: CD4+ T cells from blood. These receptors all come from a man in his forties or fifties with HTLV-1-associated myelopathy (HAM/TSP).

This clonotype was seen at least ten times. The chain has TRBV7-8 and TRBJ2-1; unclear D gene. This CDR3 is built from 11 residues. Germline V gives CDR1 SGHVS, CDR2 FQNEAQ. V was clipped by 5 bases and J by 5 bases, with 4 bases between them. The CDR3 region has the DNA TGTGCCAGCAGCAGGGACAATGAGCAGTTCTTC. As protein: CASSRDNEQFF.

This clonotype occurred many times. The chain is built from TRBV20-1 and TRBJ2-5; 9 bases match TRBD1. The germline V gene has CDR1 DFQATT and CDR2 SNEGSKA (reference sequence). V gave up 5 bases and J gave up 3 bases; unmatched junction bases: 7. The CDR3 is 14 residues long. The CDR3 sequence: CSARPWTGEETQYF. CDR3 bases: TGCAGTGCTCGCCCCTGGACAGGGGAAGAGACCCAGTACTTC.

This clonotype was seen ten or more times. V and J are TRBV2 and TRBJ1-6; D possibly corresponds to TRBD1 (5 bases). The CDR3 covers 15 residues. V shed 5 bases and J shed 9 bases, with 17 bases lying between them. Germline CDR1 is SNHLY and CDR2 is FYNNEI. The CDR3 DNA sequence: TGTGCCAGCAGTCAAGACAGTAAAGGGAGTTCACCCCTCCACTTT. Translation: CASSQDSKGSSPLHF.

The sample holds many counts of this clonotype. The V call is TRBV3-1, the J call TRBJ1-5; D gene ambiguous. The CDR3 runs 15 residues. CDR1 is LGHDT and CDR2 is YNNKEL in the germline V gene (reference sequence). V dropped 3 bases and J dropped 2 bases, with 11 bases sitting between them. This CDR3 reads CASSQTNRGNQPQHF. CDR3 in DNA: TGTGCCAGCAGCCAGACTAACCGGGGCAATCAGCCCCAGCATTTT. The full variable domain, in which reference TRBV3-1 and TRBJ1-5 provide the parts outside the CDR3, is DTAVSQTPKYLVTQMGNDKSIKCEQNLGHDTMYWYKQDSKKFLKIMFSYNNKELIINETVPNRFSPKSPDKAHLNLHINSLELGDSAVYFCASSQTNRGNQPQHFGDGTRLSIL.

This clonotype came up many times. CDR3 sequence: CASSLFAGKTGISEKLFF. CDR3 DNA: TGTGCCAGCAGTTTATTTGCCGGAAAGACAGGGATAAGTGAAAAACTGTTTTTT. The V and J genes are TRBV28 and TRBJ1-4; 7 bases align to TRBD1. Trimming removed 1 base from V and 7 bases from J; junction bases left unmatched: 15. CDR3 length: 18 amino acids. Germline CDR1 MDHEN, CDR2 SYDVKM.

The table lists this clonotype with many counts. The J gene is TRBJ2-1, the V gene TRBV20-1, with TRBD2 matching 15 bases. V lost 3 bases and J lost 2; bases outside the gene matches: 2. From germline, CDR1 is DFQATT and CDR2 SNEGSKA (reference sequence). The CDR3 extends over 16 amino acids. The CDR3 here is CSARGLAGGPYNEQFF. DNA for the CDR3: TGCAGTGCTAGGGGACTAGCGGGGGGCCCCTACAATGAGCAGTTCTTC.

This clonotype was seen at least ten times. DNA for the CDR3: TGTGCCAGCTCACCGGGACAGGGCGATGGCTACACCTTC. This codes for CASSPGQGDGYTF. The V gene is TRBV18, the J gene TRBJ1-2, with TRBD1 matching over 9 bases. The ends lost 3 bases at V and 6 bases at J; junction bases unmatched: 2. Per the germline V gene, CDR1 is KGHSH and CDR2 is LQKENI. The CDR3 runs 13 residues.

This clonotype was detected ten times or more. The chain carries TRBV5-5 and TRBJ2-1; D uncertain. Germline CDR1 SGHKS, CDR2 YYEKEE (reference sequence). The CDR3 has 16 residues. The V and J ends lost 0 bases and 3 bases respectively, with 13 bases between them. CDR3 sequence reads: CASSLVAGRNYNEQFF. CDR3 in DNA: TGTGCCAGCAGCTTGGTGGCAGGCCGAAACTACAATGAGCAGTTCTTC.

This clonotype turned up a few times. The chain uses TRBV20-1 and TRBJ1-1; 7 positions match TRBD1. The CDR3 sequence is 14 residues long. Per the germline V gene, CDR1 is DFQATT and CDR2 is SNEGSKA (reference sequence). The junction had 10 bases not matched to a gene; V was cut back by 3 bases and J by 6 bases. Written as DNA, the CDR3 is TGCAGTGCTAGCCGGAACAGGGGCCGGGCTGAAGCTTTCTTT. It codes for CSASRNRGRAEAFF.

This clonotype came up many times. The chain recombines TRBV29-1 with TRBJ1-1; tentatively, D is TRBD1 (6 bases). V was clipped by 6 bases and J by 3 bases, with 14 bases between them. From germline, CDR1 is SQVTM and CDR2 ANQGSEA. This CDR3 spans 13 amino acids. As DNA, the CDR3 is TGCAGCGTGGTGAAGGGGGGGGACACTGAAGCTTTCTTT. This sequence encodes CSVVKGGDTEAFF. The full variable domain, in which reference TRBV29-1 and TRBJ1-1 provide the parts outside the CDR3, is SAVISQKPSRDICQRGTSLTIQCQVDSQVTMMFWYRQQPGQSLTLIATANQGSEATYESGFVIDKFPISRPNLTFSTLTVSNMSPEDSSIYLCSVVKGGDTEAFFGQGTRLTVV.

This clonotype showed up many times. The chain joins TRBV29-1 to TRBJ1-1; perhaps TRBD1 as D (5 bases). Germline CDR1 reads SQVTM; CDR2 reads ANQGSEA. The CDR3 covers 14 residues. The V end was cut by 7 bases, the J end by 6 bases, with 21 bases between. Here the CDR3 reads CSAVDTRIEAEAFF. In nucleotides, the CDR3 is TGCAGCGCTGTGGACACGCGAATCGAAGCTGAAGCTTTCTTT.

The chain joins TRBV2 to TRBJ2-7; TRBD1 or TRBD2 may be the D gene (5 bases each). The germline V and J ends were trimmed by 8 bases and 2 bases, with 10 bases remaining between them. Looked up from germline, CDR1 is SNHLY and CDR2 is FYNNEI. CDR3 length: 12 amino acids. CDR3 DNA sequence: TGTGCCAGCGGGGGAAGTCCCTACGAGCAGTACTTC. It codes for CASGGSPYEQYF.

This clonotype was observed many times. The rearrangement uses TRBV5-1 and TRBJ1-2; D is perhaps TRBD1 (6 bases). The CDR3 length is 13 residues. V was shortened by 0 bases and J by 6 bases, with 9 bases between the two germline ends. Germline loops: CDR1 SGHRS, CDR2 YFSETQ. The CDR3 bases are TGCGCCAGCAGCTTGGGGCAGGGGAATGGCTACACCTTC. The encoded protein is CASSLGQGNGYTF.

V gene TRBV6-1 combines with J gene TRBJ2-5; TRBD1 aligns across 9 bases. Unmatched junction bases numbered 5, after V lost 0 bases and J lost 6 bases. CDR3 size: 15 residues. The V gene's germline CDR1 is MNHNS and CDR2 SASEGT. The CDR3 protein is CASSEAGTGRKTQYF. The CDR3 bases are TGTGCCAGCAGTGAAGCGGGGACAGGGAGGAAGACCCAGTACTTC.

The CDR3 sequence is CASSHTGGRSNQPQHF. The CDR3 nucleotides are TGTGCCAGCAGTCATACAGGGGGCAGGAGCAATCAGCCCCAGCATTTT. The chain recombines TRBV12-3 or TRBV12-4 with TRBJ1-5; 9 bases are a match to TRBD1. Germline trimming cut 5 bases from V and 1 base from J; bases unmatched to any gene: 6. The CDR3 has 16 residues.

This clonotype came up a few times. J is TRBJ2-1 and V is TRBV6-5; 8 nucleotides match TRBD1. The CDR3 has 15 residues. CDR1 and CDR2 (germline): MNHEY, SVGAGI. After removal of 4 bases from V and 3 bases from J, the junction contained 5 bases not matched to a gene. The CDR3 region has the DNA TGTGCCAGCAGTTTCAGGGGGCCGGTCTACAATGAGCAGTTCTTC. Its translation: CASSFRGPVYNEQFF.

This clonotype occurred many times. The chain recombines TRBV6-5 with TRBJ1-1; D ambiguous. This CDR3 spans 13 amino acids. CDR1 is MNHEY, CDR2 SVGAGI, per germline. The V end was cut by 5 bases, the J end by 5 bases, with 12 bases between. The CDR3 protein is CASSRTTKTEAFF. The CDR3 bases are TGTGCCAGCAGTAGAACGACTAAGACTGAAGCTTTCTTT.

The table lists this clonotype with many counts. The gene calls are TRBV29-1 and TRBJ2-7; D remains ambiguous. Germline CDR1 SQVTM, CDR2 ANQGSEA. The CDR3 sequence is 11 residues long. V dropped 4 bases and J dropped 5 bases, with 9 bases sitting between them. The CDR3 DNA reads TGCAGCGTTGGCCTGGTTCACGAGCAGTACTTC. This codes for CSVGLVHEQYF.

This clonotype appeared many times. J is TRBJ2-7 and V is TRBV18, with 10 bases that match TRBD1. CDR1 is KGHSH and CDR2 is LQKENI in the germline V gene. The CDR3 spans 14 residues. The trim removed 2 bases at V and 7 bases at J, leaving 5 bases unmatched. The CDR3 reads CASSPSGQGREQYF. The CDR3 bases are TGTGCCAGCTCACCATCGGGACAGGGGAGGGAGCAGTACTTC.

This clonotype was observed at least ten times. The chain couples TRBV20-1 to TRBJ2-2; either TRBD1 or TRBD2 may supply D (5 bases each). Trimming cost V 5 bases and J 0 bases, with 7 bases left between them. This CDR3 region has 13 residues. CDR1 DFQATT and CDR2 SNEGSKA come from the germline V gene (reference sequence). CDR3 DNA: TGCAGTGCTGGGACCGCGAACACCGGGGAGCTGTTTTTT. Protein sequence: CSAGTANTGELFF.

By sample share, this clonotype is medium-sized (0.01 to 0.1%). The chain links TRBV11-3 to TRBJ1-1; D not resolved. The V gene lost 4 bases and the J gene lost 1 base, with 13 bases spanning the gap. CDR3 length: 15 residues. The germline V gene has CDR1 SGHNT and CDR2 YENEEA. CDR3: CASSSGGSGNTEAFF. The CDR3 coding sequence is TGTGCCAGCAGCTCGGGAGGGTCAGGGAACACTGAAGCTTTCTTT.

CDR3 sequence: CSAGERGRWEKLFF. The CDR3 nucleotides are TGCAGTGCTGGGGAGAGGGGGCGATGGGAAAAACTGTTTTTT. The rearrangement joins TRBV20-1 to TRBJ1-4, with TRBD1 matching 7 bases. After removal of 5 bases from V and 8 bases from J, the junction contained 11 bases not matched to a gene. This CDR3 is 14 amino acids long. Germline values: CDR1 DFQATT, CDR2 SNEGSKA (reference sequence).